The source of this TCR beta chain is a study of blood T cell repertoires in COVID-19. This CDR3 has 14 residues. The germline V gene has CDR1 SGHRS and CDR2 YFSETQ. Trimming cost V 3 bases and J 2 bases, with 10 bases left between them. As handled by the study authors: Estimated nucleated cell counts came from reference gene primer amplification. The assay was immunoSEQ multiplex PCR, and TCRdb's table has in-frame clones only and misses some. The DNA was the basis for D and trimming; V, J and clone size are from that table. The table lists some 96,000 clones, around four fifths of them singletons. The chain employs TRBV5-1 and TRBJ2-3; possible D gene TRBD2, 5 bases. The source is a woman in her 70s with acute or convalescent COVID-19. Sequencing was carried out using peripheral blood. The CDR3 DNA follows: TGCGCCAGCAGCTCCGGGGTAGCCACAGATACGCAGTATTTT. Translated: CASSSGVATDTQYF. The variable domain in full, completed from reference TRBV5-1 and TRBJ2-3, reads KAGVTQTPRYLIKTRGQQVTLSCSPISGHRSVSWYQQTPGQGLQFLFEYFSETQRNKGNFPGRFSGRQFSNSRSEMNVSTLELGDSALYLCASSSGVATDTQYFGPGTRLTVL.